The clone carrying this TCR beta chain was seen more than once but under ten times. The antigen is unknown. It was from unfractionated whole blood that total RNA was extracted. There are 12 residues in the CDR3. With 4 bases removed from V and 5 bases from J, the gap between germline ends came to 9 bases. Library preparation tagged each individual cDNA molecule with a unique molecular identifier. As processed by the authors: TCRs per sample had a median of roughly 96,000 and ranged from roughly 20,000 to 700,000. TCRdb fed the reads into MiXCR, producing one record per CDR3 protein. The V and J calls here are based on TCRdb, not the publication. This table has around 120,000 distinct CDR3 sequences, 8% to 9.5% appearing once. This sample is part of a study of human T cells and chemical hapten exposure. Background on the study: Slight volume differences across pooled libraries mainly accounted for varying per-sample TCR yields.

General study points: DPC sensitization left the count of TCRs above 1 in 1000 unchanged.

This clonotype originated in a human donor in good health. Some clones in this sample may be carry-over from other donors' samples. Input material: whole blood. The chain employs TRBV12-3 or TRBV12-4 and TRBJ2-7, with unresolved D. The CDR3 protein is CASSYSSNEQYF. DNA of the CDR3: TGTGCCAGCAGTTATTCGAGCAACGAGCAGTACTTC.